Below are 25 T cell receptor beta chains sequenced from a single sample in a study of neurological immune-mediated disorders. This sample's time point: longitudinal time-point 3. Via MiXCR, TCRdb re-called the 5' RACE reads, giving one row per CDR3 protein. Here the sample spans around 51,000 distinct CDR3 sequences, about 12% being singletons. The sample comprised PBMCs. The receptors shown here come from a male donor with HTLV-1-associated myelopathy (HAM/TSP).

This clonotype was found many times. V and J are TRBV7-9 and TRBJ2-1; 8 bases are a match to TRBD2. This CDR3 has 16 residues. Trimming took 2 bases from V and 1 from J; bases not matched to a gene: 4. Germline CDR1 is SEHNR and CDR2 is FQNEAQ (reference sequence). CDR3: CASSLWLAGSYNEQFF. The DNA for the CDR3 is TGTGCCAGCAGCTTATGGTTAGCGGGGTCCTACAATGAGCAGTTCTTC.

In its sample, this clonotype was seen many times. The chain recombines TRBV5-1 with TRBJ2-5; D remains ambiguous. The germline gives CDR1 SGHRS, CDR2 YFSETQ. Deletions cut 0 bases from V and 4 bases from J, with 4 bases between. There are 12 residues in the CDR3. CDR3 sequence (DNA): TGCGCCAGCAGCTTGGGGGTAGAGACCCAGTACTTC. It yields the protein CASSLGVETQYF.

This clonotype was detected ten times or more. The chain couples TRBV10-3 to TRBJ2-3, with D unclear. Germline V gene lookup returns CDR1 ENHRY and CDR2 SYGVKD. CDR3 length equals 11 residues. Between the trimmed V and J ends, which lost 9 bases and 2 bases, there was a span of 6 bases. CDR3 loop: CAIRNTDTQYF. The DNA of the CDR3 is TGTGCCATTAGAAACACAGATACGCAGTATTTT.

This clonotype was observed many times. This chain links TRBV5-1 with TRBJ1-1, with a weak D call TRBD1 (6 bases). The germline V gene has CDR1 SGHRS and CDR2 YFSETQ. V lost 0 bases to trimming and J lost 0 bases, with 12 bases between them. CDR3 length: 16 residues. CDR3 nucleotide sequence: TGCGCCAGCAGCTTGGCCCTCGGGGGGCTGAACACTGAAGCTTTCTTT. Its protein product is CASSLALGGLNTEAFF.

This clonotype was counted at least ten times. The chain couples TRBV20-1 to TRBJ2-1, with unresolved D. Per the germline V gene, CDR1 is DFQATT and CDR2 is SNEGSKA (reference sequence). The CDR3 is 11 amino acids. V was trimmed by 6 bases and J by 2 bases, leaving 5 bases between them. The CDR3 sequence: CSAPPYNEQFF. The CDR3 DNA follows: TGCAGTGCGCCTCCCTACAATGAGCAGTTCTTC.

Regarding this clonotype: At one of its ends the junction is not consistent with the germline gene, which may arise from a read error. This sequence joins TRBV24-1 and TRBJ2-2; weak D call: TRBD1 (6 bases). Germline V lookup: CDR1 KGHDR, CDR2 SFDVKD. The CDR3 covers 16 residues. CDR3 sequence (DNA): TGTACCACCAGGGGTGGAACAGCTTTGAACACCGGGGAGCTGTTTTTT. Amino acids: CTTRGGTALNTGELFF.

This clonotype was recorded many times. This CDR3 is CASSPGVYEQYF. The CDR3 nucleotides read TGTGCCAGCAGTCCCGGGGTCTACGAGCAGTACTTC. This chain joins TRBV6-5 and TRBJ2-7, with D perhaps matching TRBD2 (5 bases). The CDR3 extends over 12 amino acids. Per germline, CDR1 MNHEY and CDR2 SVGAGI. V was trimmed by 5 bases and J by 3 bases, leaving 8 bases between them.

Many counts were recorded for this clonotype. The chain carries TRBV7-9 and TRBJ2-2, with D tentatively TRBD1 (6 bases). In germline, CDR1 is SEHNR, CDR2 FQNEAQ (reference sequence). Trimming took off 5 bases at V and 0 bases at J, with 16 bases between the two ends. The CDR3 covers 17 residues. CDR3 residues: CASSPRPGTTNTGELFF. DNA for the CDR3: TGTGCCAGCAGCCCTCGGCCCGGGACAACGAACACCGGGGAGCTGTTTTTT. Using reference TRBV7-9 and TRBJ2-2 for the parts outside the CDR3, the full variable domain is DTGVSQNPRHKITKRGQNVTFRCDPISEHNRLYWYRQTLGQGPEFLTYFQNEAQLEKSRLLSDRFSAERPKGSFSTLEIQRTEQGDSAMYLCASSPRPGTTNTGELFFGEGSRLTVL.

The chain has TRBV5-1 and TRBJ2-3; 7 bases agree with TRBD1. This CDR3 contains 14 residues. Trimming cost V 2 bases and J 7 bases; bases outside gene matches: 7. CDR1 SGHRS and CDR2 YFSETQ come from the germline V gene. The CDR3 region has the DNA TGCGCCAGCAGCTTAAAGGGGGCTGAAAATACGCAGTATTTT. Protein: CASSLKGAENTQYF.

This chain links TRBV4-2 with TRBJ1-1; D is possibly TRBD1 (5 bases). This CDR3 comprises 15 residues. V lost 0 bases, J lost 3 bases, and 11 bases lay in between. Germline lookup yields CDR1 LGHNA and CDR2 YNFKEQ. CDR3 DNA: TGTGCCAGCAGCCAAGATAACAGGTTTGACACTGAAGCTTTCTTT. Translation gives CASSQDNRFDTEAFF.

This clonotype has at least ten counts. V and J are TRBV14 and TRBJ1-6; D perhaps matches TRBD1 (5 bases). Germline V lookup: CDR1 SGHDN, CDR2 FVKESK. V lost 4 bases, J lost 12 bases, and 19 bases lay in between. This CDR3 contains 15 residues. CDR3 amino acids: CASSPFQGAEVPLHF. The CDR3 region has the DNA TGTGCCAGCAGCCCATTCCAGGGCGCTGAGGTACCCCTCCACTTT.

This clonotype was found many times. This chain links TRBV29-1 with TRBJ2-2; a possible D gene is TRBD1 (6 bases). The CDR3 consists of 13 residues. V was trimmed by 6 bases and J by 7 bases, leaving 15 bases between them. Germline-derived CDR1 and CDR2 are SQVTM and ANQGSEA. The CDR3 loop is CSVWAGVGGELFF. Here the CDR3 DNA reads TGCAGCGTGTGGGCAGGGGTAGGCGGGGAGCTGTTTTTT.

This clonotype appeared many times. The rearrangement uses TRBV20-1 and TRBJ2-3; unclear D gene. The CDR3 sequence is 14 residues long. Trimming took 3 bases from V and 0 from J, leaving 10 bases between them. In germline, CDR1 is DFQATT, CDR2 SNEGSKA (reference sequence). For the CDR3, the DNA is TGCAGTGCTAGTGACTCTCTAAGCACAGATACGCAGTATTTT. This encodes CSASDSLSTDTQYF.

The sample holds many counts of this clonotype. The chain combines TRBV20-1 with TRBJ2-1; 9 bases match TRBD2. Germline V lookup: CDR1 DFQATT, CDR2 SNEGSKA (reference sequence). CDR3 length: 13 amino acids. The CDR3 region has the DNA TGCAGCGTTAGCGGGGGATACTACAATGAGCAGTTCTTC. Its protein product is CSVSGGYYNEQFF.

This clonotype has ten or more counts. The rearrangement uses TRBV6-6 and TRBJ1-3, with D possibly TRBD1 on 6 matching bases. Trimming stripped 6 bases from V and 2 bases from J, with 11 bases between. The CDR3 extends over 14 amino acids. Germline V gene data show CDR1 as MNHNY and CDR2 as SVGAGI (reference sequence). CDR3 DNA: TGTGCCAGCAGGGACAGTGCTACTGGAAACACCATATATTTT. Its translation is CASRDSATGNTIYF.

A note on this clonotype: A much larger clonotype is one base distant, so this may be a read error. J is TRBJ2-2 and V is TRBV5-1; 7 nucleotides line up with TRBD1. Germline V CDR1 and CDR2: SGHRS, YFSETQ. The CDR3 has 16 residues. J gave up 10 bases and V 4 bases, and 16 bases lay outside the gene matches. CDR3 sequence reads: CASSPRLRGQDVELFF. In DNA, the CDR3 is TGCGCCAGCAGCCCCCGACTGAGGGGGCAGGACGTGGAGCTGTTTTTT.

At least ten counts were recorded for this clonotype. The chain couples TRBV20-1 to TRBJ1-4, with 11 bases fitting TRBD1. Germline values: CDR1 DFQATT, CDR2 SNEGSKA (reference sequence). V lost 4 bases and J lost 8; bases outside the gene matches: 3. The CDR3 totals 13 residues. CDR3 in amino acids: CSAMGQGDEKLFF. Written as DNA, the CDR3 is TGCAGTGCTATGGGACAGGGGGACGAAAAACTGTTTTTT.

Many counts were recorded for this clonotype. J is TRBJ1-4 and V is TRBV6-5, with D tentatively TRBD1 (5 bases). The V and J ends lost 5 bases and 6 bases respectively, with 22 bases between them. This CDR3 is built from 17 residues. Germline V lookup: CDR1 MNHEY, CDR2 SVGAGI. DNA for the CDR3: TGTGCCAGCAGTCAACGGGACCCAAGATACGGGGATGAAAAACTGTTTTTT. This encodes CASSQRDPRYGDEKLFF.

This clonotype appeared many times. The chain couples TRBV7-2 to TRBJ2-7; 7 positions agree with TRBD1. With V trimmed by 4 bases and J by 2 bases, 2 bases remained unmatched. Per germline, CDR1 SGHTA and CDR2 FQGNSA. This CDR3 comprises 13 residues. For the CDR3, the DNA is TGTGCCAGCAGCTGGGACAGAGCCTACGAGCAGTACTTC. Its protein is CASSWDRAYEQYF.

There are many counts of this clonotype. J is TRBJ2-7 and V is TRBV5-5; unclear D gene. The CDR3 is made up of 11 amino acids. Germline V gene sequence: CDR1 SGHKS, CDR2 YYEKEE (reference sequence). Trimming pared 2 bases from V and 4 bases from J, leaving 4 bases between. CDR3 loop: CASSFGYEQYF. CDR3 bases: TGTGCCAGCAGCTTTGGGTACGAGCAGTACTTC.

The table lists this clonotype with many counts. This sequence joins TRBV5-1 and TRBJ2-1, with D perhaps given as TRBD1 or TRBD2 (5 bases each). Germline loops: CDR1 SGHRS, CDR2 YFSETQ. V lost 0 bases, J lost 7 bases, and 11 bases lay in between. The CDR3 loop spans 14 amino acids. The CDR3 DNA follows: TGCGCCAGCAGCTTGGTGAGGGGTTTGAATGAGCAGTTCTTC. Translation: CASSLVRGLNEQFF. Variable domain in full (rest from reference TRBV5-1 and TRBJ2-1): KAGVTQTPRYLIKTRGQQVTLSCSPISGHRSVSWYQQTPGQGLQFLFEYFSETQRNKGNFPGRFSGRQFSNSRSEMNVSTLELGDSALYLCASSLVRGLNEQFFGPGTRLTVL.

The sample holds many counts of this clonotype. The rearrangement uses TRBV7-8 and TRBJ2-7, with D unclear. The length of the CDR3 is 13 residues. Germline CDR1 and CDR2: SGHVS and FQNEAQ. Trimming removed 1 base from V and 5 bases from J, with 9 bases in between. This chain's CDR3 is CASSLVDAHEQYF. In DNA form, the CDR3 reads TGTGCCAGCAGCTTAGTTGACGCCCACGAGCAGTACTTC.

V usage is TRBV6-5 and J usage is TRBJ1-6, with D unclear. The V gene's germline CDR1 is MNHEY and CDR2 SVGAGI. CDR3 length: 13 residues. Trimming pared 6 bases from V and 7 bases from J, leaving 10 bases between. Here the CDR3 reads CASRFSLNSPLHF. In nucleotides, the CDR3 is TGTGCCAGCAGGTTTAGCCTGAATTCACCCCTCCACTTT.

This clonotype came up many times. The chain has TRBV20-1 and TRBJ2-7; 8 bases agree with TRBD2. This CDR3 spans 14 amino acids. The trim removed 3 bases at V and 2 bases at J, leaving 6 bases unmatched. The germline gives CDR1 DFQATT, CDR2 SNEGSKA (reference sequence). In DNA form, the CDR3 reads TGCAGTGCTAGTACGAGCGGGGGACCCTACGAGCAGTACTTC. Protein sequence: CSASTSGGPYEQYF.

With regard to this clonotype: It may be a read error: a sequence one base away is much more abundant. The CDR3 DNA reads TGCGCCAGCAGCTTGTACGAGGAGTATGAGCAGTTCTTC. Translated: CASSLYEEYEQFF. The V and J genes are TRBV5-1 and TRBJ2-1; D unresolved. CDR3 length: 13 amino acids. With 1 base removed from V and 8 bases from J, the gap between germline ends came to 10 bases. Germline values: CDR1 SGHRS, CDR2 YFSETQ.